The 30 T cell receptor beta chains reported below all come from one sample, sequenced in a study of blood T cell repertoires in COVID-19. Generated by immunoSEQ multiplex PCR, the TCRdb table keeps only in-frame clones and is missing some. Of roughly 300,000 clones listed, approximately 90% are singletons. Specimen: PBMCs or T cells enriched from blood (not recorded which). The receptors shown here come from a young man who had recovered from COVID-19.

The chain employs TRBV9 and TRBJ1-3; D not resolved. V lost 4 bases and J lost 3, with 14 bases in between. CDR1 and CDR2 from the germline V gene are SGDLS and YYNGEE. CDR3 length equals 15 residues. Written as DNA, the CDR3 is TGTGCCAGCAGCTCCCCCCGGGGATTTGGAAACACCATATATTTT. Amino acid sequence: CASSSPRGFGNTIYF.

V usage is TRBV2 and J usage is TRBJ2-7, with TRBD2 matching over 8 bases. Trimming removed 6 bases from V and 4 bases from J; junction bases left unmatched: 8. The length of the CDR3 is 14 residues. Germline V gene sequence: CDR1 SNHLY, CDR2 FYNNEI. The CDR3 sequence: CASSRSGGRYEQYF. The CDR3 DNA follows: TGTGCCAGCAGCCGAAGCGGGGGTCGATACGAGCAGTACTTC. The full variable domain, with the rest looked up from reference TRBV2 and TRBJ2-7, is EPEVTQTPSHQVTQMGQEVILRCVPISNHLYFYWYRQILGQKVEFLVSFYNNEISEKSEIFDDQFSVERPDGSNFTLKIRSTKLEDSAMYFCASSRSGGRYEQYFGPGTRLTVT.

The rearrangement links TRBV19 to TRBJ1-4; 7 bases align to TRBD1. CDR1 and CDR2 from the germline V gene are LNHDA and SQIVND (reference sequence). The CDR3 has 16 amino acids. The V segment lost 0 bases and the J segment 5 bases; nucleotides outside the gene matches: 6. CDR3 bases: TGTGCCAGTAGTATAGATATAAGGGGGCGAAATGAAAAACTGTTTTTT. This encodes CASSIDIRGRNEKLFF.

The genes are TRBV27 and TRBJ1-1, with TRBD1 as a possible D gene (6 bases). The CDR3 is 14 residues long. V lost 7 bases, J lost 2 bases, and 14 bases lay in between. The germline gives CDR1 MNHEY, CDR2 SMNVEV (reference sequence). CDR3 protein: CASTRTAKNTEAFF. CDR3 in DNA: TGTGCCAGCACGAGGACAGCCAAAAACACTGAAGCTTTCTTT.

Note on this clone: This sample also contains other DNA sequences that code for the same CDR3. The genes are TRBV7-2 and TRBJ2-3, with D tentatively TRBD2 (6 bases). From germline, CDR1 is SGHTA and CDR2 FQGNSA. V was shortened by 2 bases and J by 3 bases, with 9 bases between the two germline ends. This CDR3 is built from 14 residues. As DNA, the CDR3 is TGTGCCAGCAGCTTAAGCGGGTTGACAGATACGCAGTATTTT. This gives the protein CASSLSGLTDTQYF.

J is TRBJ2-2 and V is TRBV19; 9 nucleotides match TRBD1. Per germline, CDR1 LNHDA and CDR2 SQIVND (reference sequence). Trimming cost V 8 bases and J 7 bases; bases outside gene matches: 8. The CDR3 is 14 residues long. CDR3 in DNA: TGTGCCAGTGAGGCGACAGGGGGGCACGGGGAGCTGTTTTTT. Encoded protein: CASEATGGHGELFF.

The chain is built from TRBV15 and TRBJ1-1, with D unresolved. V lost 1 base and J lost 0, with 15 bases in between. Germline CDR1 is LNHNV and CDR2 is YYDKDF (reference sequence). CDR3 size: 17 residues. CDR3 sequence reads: CATSRVPPRKVNTEAFF. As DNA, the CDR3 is TGTGCCACCAGCAGAGTCCCCCCCAGGAAGGTGAACACTGAAGCTTTCTTT.

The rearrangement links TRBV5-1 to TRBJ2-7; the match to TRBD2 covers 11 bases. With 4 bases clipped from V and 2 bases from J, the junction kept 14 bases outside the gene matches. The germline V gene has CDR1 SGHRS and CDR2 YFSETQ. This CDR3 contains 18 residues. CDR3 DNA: TGCGCCAGCAGCCGTCCCCCGGATAGCGGGGGGGAAGCCTACGAGCAGTACTTC. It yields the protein CASSRPPDSGGEAYEQYF.

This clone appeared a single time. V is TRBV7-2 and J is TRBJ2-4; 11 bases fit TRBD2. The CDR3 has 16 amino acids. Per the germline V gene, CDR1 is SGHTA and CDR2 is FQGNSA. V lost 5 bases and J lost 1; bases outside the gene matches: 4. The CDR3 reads CASSHSSGRAKNIQYF. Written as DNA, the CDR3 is TGTGCCAGCAGCCATTCTAGCGGGAGGGCCAAAAACATTCAGTACTTC. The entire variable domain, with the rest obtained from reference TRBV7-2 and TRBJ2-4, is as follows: GAGVSQSPSNKVTEKGKDVELRCDPISGHTALYWYRQSLGQGLEFLIYFQGNSAPDKSGLPSDRFSAERTGGSVSTLTIQRTQQEDSAVYLCASSHSSGRAKNIQYFGAGTRLSVL.

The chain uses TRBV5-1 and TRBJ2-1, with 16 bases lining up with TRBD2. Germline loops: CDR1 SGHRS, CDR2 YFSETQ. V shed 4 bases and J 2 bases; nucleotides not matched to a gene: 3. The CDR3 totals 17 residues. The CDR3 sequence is CASSLGLAGGPYNEQFF. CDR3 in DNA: TGCGCCAGCAGCCTGGGACTAGCGGGGGGGCCCTACAATGAGCAGTTCTTC.

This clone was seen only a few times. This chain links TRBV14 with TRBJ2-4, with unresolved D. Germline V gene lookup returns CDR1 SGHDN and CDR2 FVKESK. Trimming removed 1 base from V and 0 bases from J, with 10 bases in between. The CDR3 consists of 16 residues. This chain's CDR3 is CASSQAVGLAKNIQYF. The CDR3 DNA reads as TGTGCCAGCAGCCAAGCGGTCGGTCTAGCCAAAAACATTCAGTACTTC.

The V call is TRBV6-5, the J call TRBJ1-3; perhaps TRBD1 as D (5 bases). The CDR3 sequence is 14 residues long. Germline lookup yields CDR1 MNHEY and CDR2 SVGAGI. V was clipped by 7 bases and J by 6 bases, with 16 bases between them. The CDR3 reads CASTGGGRANTIYF. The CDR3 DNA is TGTGCCAGCACCGGGGGAGGTAGGGCAAACACCATATATTTT.

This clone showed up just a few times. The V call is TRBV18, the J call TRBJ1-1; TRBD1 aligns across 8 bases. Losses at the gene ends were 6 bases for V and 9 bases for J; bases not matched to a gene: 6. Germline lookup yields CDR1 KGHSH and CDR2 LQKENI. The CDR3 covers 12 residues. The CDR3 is CASSPTGEKAFF. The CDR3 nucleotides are TGTGCCAGCTCCCCGACAGGGGAGAAAGCTTTCTTT.

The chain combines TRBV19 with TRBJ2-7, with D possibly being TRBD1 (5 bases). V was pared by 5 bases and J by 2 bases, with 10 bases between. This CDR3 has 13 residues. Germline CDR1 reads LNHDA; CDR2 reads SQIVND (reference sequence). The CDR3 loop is CASSEAGPYEQYF. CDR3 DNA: TGTGCCAGTAGTGAGGCAGGGCCCTACGAGCAGTACTTC.

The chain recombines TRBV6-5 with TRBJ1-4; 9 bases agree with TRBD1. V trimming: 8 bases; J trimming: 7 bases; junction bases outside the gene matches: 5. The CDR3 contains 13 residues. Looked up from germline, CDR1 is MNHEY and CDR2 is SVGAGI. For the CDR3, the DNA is TGTGCCAGCCGGGACAGGGTCAGTGAAAAACTGTTTTTT. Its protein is CASRDRVSEKLFF.

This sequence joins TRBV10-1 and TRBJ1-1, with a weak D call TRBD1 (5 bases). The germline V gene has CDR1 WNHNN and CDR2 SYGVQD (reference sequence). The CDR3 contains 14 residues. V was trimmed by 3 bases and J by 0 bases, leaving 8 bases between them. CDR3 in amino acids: CASSDGRVNTEAFF. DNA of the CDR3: TGCGCCAGCAGTGACGGCAGGGTGAACACTGAAGCTTTCTTT.

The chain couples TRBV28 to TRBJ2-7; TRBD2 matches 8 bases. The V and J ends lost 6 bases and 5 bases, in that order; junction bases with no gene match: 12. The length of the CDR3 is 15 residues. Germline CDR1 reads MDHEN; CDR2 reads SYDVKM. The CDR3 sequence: CASSPGGAGGHEQYF. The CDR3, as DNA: TGTGCCAGCAGCCCCGGGGGGGCGGGAGGCCACGAGCAGTACTTC.

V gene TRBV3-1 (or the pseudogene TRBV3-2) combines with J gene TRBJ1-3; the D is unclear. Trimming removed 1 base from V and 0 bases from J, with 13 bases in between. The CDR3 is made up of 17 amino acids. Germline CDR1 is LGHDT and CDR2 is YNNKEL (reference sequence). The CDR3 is CASSQGAELSSGNTIYF. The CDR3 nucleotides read TGTGCCAGCAGCCAAGGAGCGGAACTAAGCTCTGGAAACACCATATATTTT.

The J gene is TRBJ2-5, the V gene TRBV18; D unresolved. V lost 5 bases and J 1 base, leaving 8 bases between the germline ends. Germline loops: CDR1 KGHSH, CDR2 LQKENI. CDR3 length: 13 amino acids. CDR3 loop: CASSAPSQETQYF. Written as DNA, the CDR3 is TGTGCCAGCTCAGCGCCCTCCCAAGAGACCCAGTACTTC.

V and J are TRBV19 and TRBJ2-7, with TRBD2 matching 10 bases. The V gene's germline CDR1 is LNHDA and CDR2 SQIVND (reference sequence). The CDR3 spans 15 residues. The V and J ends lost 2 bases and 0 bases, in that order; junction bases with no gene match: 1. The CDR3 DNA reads TGTGCCAGTAGTATAAGCGGGAGGGGCTCCTACGAGCAGTACTTC. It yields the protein CASSISGRGSYEQYF. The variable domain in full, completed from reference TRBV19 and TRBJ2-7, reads DGGITQSPKYLFRKEGQNVTLSCEQNLNHDAMYWYRQDPGQGLRLIYYSQIVNDFQKGDIAEGYSVSREKKESFPLTVTSAQKNPTAFYLCASSISGRGSYEQYFGPGTRLTVT.

DNA of the CDR3: TGCGCCAGCAGCCAATTCGTGGGGGGGGCTGACTACGAGCAGTACTTC. Residues: CASSQFVGGADYEQYF. This chain joins TRBV4-1 and TRBJ2-7, with D possibly matching TRBD2 (7 bases). CDR3 size: 16 residues. V lost 2 bases and J lost 3, with 17 bases in between. CDR1 and CDR2 (germline): MGHRA, YSYEKL.

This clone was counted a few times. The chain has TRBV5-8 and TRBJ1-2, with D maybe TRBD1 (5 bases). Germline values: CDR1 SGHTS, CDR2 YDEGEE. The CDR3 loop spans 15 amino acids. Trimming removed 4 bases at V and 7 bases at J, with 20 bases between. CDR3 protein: CASSRGTYGFSGYTF. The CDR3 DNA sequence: TGTGCCAGCAGCCGGGGGACCTACGGGTTCTCTGGCTACACCTTC.

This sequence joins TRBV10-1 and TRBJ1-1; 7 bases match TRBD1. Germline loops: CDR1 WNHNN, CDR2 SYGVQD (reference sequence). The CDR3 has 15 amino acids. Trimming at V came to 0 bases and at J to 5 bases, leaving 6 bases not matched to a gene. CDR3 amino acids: CASSESQGTATEAFF. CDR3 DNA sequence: TGCGCCAGCAGTGAGTCCCAGGGGACAGCGACTGAAGCTTTCTTT.

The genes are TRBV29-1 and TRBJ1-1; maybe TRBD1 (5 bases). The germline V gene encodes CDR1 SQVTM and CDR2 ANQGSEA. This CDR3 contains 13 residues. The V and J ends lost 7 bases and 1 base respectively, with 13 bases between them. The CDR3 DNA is TGCAGCGCATGCTTGGGGGGGAACACTGAAGCTTTCTTT. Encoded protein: CSACLGGNTEAFF.

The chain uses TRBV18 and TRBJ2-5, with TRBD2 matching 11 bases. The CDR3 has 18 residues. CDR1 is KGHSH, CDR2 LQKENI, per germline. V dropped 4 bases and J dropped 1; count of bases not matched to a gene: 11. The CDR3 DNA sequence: TGTGCCAGCTCACGGATAGCGGGGGGGCCGTTTTCCCAAGAGACCCAGTACTTC. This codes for CASSRIAGGPFSQETQYF.

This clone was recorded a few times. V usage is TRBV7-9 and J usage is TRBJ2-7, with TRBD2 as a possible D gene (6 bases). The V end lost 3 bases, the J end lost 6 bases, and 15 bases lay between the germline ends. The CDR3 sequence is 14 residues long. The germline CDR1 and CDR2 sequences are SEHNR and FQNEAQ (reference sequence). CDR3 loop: CASSFVTTGGEQYF. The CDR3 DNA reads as TGTGCCAGCAGCTTTGTAACTACCGGGGGCGAGCAGTACTTC.

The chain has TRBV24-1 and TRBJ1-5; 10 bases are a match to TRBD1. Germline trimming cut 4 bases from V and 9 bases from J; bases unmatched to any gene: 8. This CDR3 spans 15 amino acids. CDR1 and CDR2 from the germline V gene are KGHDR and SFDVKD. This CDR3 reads CATSESDRGLGPQHF. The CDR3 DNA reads TGTGCCACCAGTGAAAGCGACAGGGGGCTAGGGCCCCAGCATTTT.

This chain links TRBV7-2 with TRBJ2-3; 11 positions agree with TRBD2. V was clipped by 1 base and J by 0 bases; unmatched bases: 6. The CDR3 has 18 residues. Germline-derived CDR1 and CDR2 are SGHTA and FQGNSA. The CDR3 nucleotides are TGTGCCAGCAGCTTAGAGCGTAGCGGGAGGGCTAGCACAGATACGCAGTATTTT. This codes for CASSLERSGRASTDTQYF.

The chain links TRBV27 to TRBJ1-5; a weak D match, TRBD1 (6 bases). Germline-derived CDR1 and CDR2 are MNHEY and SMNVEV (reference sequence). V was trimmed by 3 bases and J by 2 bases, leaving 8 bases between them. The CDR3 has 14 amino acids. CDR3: CASSFRTGNQPQHF. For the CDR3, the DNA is TGTGCCAGCAGTTTCCGGACAGGCAATCAGCCCCAGCATTTT.

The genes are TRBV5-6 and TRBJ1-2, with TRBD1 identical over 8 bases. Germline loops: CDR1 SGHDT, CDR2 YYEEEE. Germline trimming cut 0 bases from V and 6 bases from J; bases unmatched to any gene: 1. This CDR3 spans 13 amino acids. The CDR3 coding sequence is TGTGCCAGCAGCTTGGACAGGGGGAATGGCTACACCTTC. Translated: CASSLDRGNGYTF.